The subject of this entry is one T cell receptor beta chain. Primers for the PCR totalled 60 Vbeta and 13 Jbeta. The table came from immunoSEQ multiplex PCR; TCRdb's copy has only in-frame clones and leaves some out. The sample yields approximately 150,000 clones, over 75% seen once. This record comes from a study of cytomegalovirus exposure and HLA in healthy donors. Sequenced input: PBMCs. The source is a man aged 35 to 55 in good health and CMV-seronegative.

In DNA form, the CDR3 reads TGTGCCAGCAGCGTGGGACTAGCGGGCTCCCATGAGCAGTTCTTC. Translating gives CASSVGLAGSHEQFF. This sequence joins TRBV6-4 and TRBJ2-1, with 12 bases fitting TRBD2. Germline assignment: CDR1 MRHNA and CDR2 SNTAGT. CDR3 length: 15 residues. The junction had 8 bases not matched to a gene; V was cut back by 6 bases and J by 8 bases.